This T cell receptor (beta chain) appears in the sequencing data of a study of molecular identifiers for immune sequencing clone quantification. Study in general: Five aliquots were made in replicates from the RNA of roughly 20,000 or 100,000 naive CD8 cells, and four were sequenced.

When naive CD8 T cells were sorted, they were gated as CD8+CD4-CCR7+CD45RA+. This CDR3 is built from 15 residues. The V and J ends lost 3 bases and 3 bases, in that order; junction bases with no gene match: 8. The germline V gene has CDR1 DFQATT and CDR2 SNEGSKA (reference sequence). Libraries of bulk TCR were made by previously described methods (with listed TCR primers). From the PCR reads, TCRdb called clonotypes with MiXCR, one entry per CDR3 protein. The sample lists under 650,000 distinct CDR3 sequences; around 20% were seen once. Broader study findings: Clonotypes topping 20 RNA copies carried over 97% of effector molecules but under 1% of naive ones.

This clonotype was seen repeatedly, ten times or more. Its matching antigen is unknown. The gene calls are TRBV20-1 and TRBJ2-7; 10 bases align to TRBD2. The sequence came from a human donor in good health. Some libraries in this study had Jurkat cell RNA spiked in. Sequenced sample: naive CD8+ T cells from blood, with Jurkat cell RNA spiked in. As to subset: FACS-sorted CD8+CD4-CCR7+CD45RA+ naive T cells. The CDR3 region is CSASEGTSAFYEQYF. CDR3 DNA: TGCAGTGCTAGCGAGGGGACTAGCGCCTTCTACGAGCAGTACTTC.